Listed below are T cell receptor beta chains from one sample, sequenced in a study of cytomegalovirus exposure and HLA in healthy donors. The repertoire was sequenced with immunoSEQ multiplex PCR; TCRdb's copy has only in-frame clones and lacks some. Here the sample table reports approximately 140,000 clones. Sample: PBMCs. The receptors were gathered from a man aged 35 to 55 in good health and CMV-seronegative. Both conserved end residues are part of each CDR3. A D gene is named only where the DNA matches it firmly.

D gene,J gene,V gene,CDR3 protein,CDR3 DNA
.,TRBJ1-2,TRBV10-3,CAITETGPYGYTF,TGTGCCATCACCGAGACAGGACCCTATGGCTACACCTTC
.,TRBJ2-3,TRBV5-6,CASSIYHGAGRVNTQYF,TGTGCCAGCAGCATATACCATGGGGCAGGGCGAGTGAATACGCAGTATTTT
.,TRBJ1-1,TRBV5-1,CASRGVTGYTEAFF,TGCGCCAGCAGAGGGGTAACAGGTTACACTGAAGCTTTCTTT
.,TRBJ1-4,TRBV27,CASSLYGGMDEKLFF,TGTGCCAGCAGTTTATACGGGGGGATGGATGAAAAACTGTTTTTT
TRBD1,TRBJ2-7,TRBV6-1,CASSDAGTGNYEQYF,TGTGCCAGCAGTGACGCCGGGACAGGCAACTACGAGCAGTACTTC
TRBD1,TRBJ1-5,TRBV27,CASRIRDSSNQPQHF,TGTGCCAGCAGAATCCGGGACAGCAGCAATCAGCCCCAGCATTTT
TRBD1,TRBJ2-1,TRBV11-2,CASSRDRVRVNEQFF,TGTGCCAGCAGCCGGGACAGGGTGAGAGTCAATGAGCAGTTCTTC
.,TRBJ1-6,TRBV6-6,CASSYPGFQNSPLHF,TGTGCCAGCAGTTACCCAGGGTTTCAAAATTCACCCCTCCACTTT
.,TRBJ1-1,TRBV12-5,CASGLGRGTEAFF,TGTGCTAGTGGTTTGGGGAGGGGAACTGAAGCTTTCTTT
.,TRBJ2-7,TRBV28,CASSFSSRGEQYF,TGTGCCAGCAGTTTTAGTAGCAGGGGCGAGCAGTACTTC
TRBD1,TRBJ2-5,TRBV5-6,CASSYDRGYQETQYF,TGTGCCAGCAGCTACGACAGGGGGTACCAAGAGACCCAGTACTTC
TRBD1,TRBJ2-7,TRBV11-2,CASSPWGTEFYEQYF,TGTGCCAGCAGCCCGTGGGGGACAGAATTCTACGAGCAGTACTTC
.,TRBJ1-1,TRBV7-9,CASSFGGTSDSEAFF,TGTGCCAGCAGCTTCGGAGGTACTTCAGACTCTGAAGCTTTCTTT
.,TRBJ2-4,TRBV7-2,CASSLEQQGPKNIQYF,TGTGCCAGCAGCTTAGAGCAGCAGGGGCCAAAAAACATTCAGTACTTC
.,TRBJ2-5,TRBV18,CASSPSEGVETQYF,TGTGCCAGCTCACCGTCCGAGGGGGTGGAGACCCAGTACTTC
.,TRBJ1-1,TRBV11-2,CASSRLQGTSSAFF,TGTGCCAGCAGTCGCTTGCAGGGAACCTCGAGCGCTTTCTTT
TRBD1,TRBJ2-7,TRBV18,CASSPNGQGSYEQYF,TGTGCCAGCTCTCCCAATGGACAGGGGTCCTACGAGCAGTACTTC